These 32 T cell receptor beta chains were sequenced from one sample in a study of response to subunit inactivated influenza vaccine. TCRdb redid the calling of the RT-PCR reads with MiXCR, one entry per CDR3 protein. This table has about 780,000 distinct CDR3 sequences, roughly 20% appearing once. This specimen was PBMCs from blood, taken roughly 5 days after vaccination. Every receptor here comes from a man between 50 and 59 years old who received an inactivated influenza vaccine.

V and J are TRBV19 and TRBJ2-1; 7 bases are shared with TRBD1. J was trimmed by 8 bases and V by 8 bases; bases with no gene match: 12. In germline, CDR1 is LNHDA, CDR2 SQIVND (reference sequence). The CDR3 totals 14 residues. CDR3 sequence: CASQIWTGQDEQFF. The CDR3 nucleotides read TGTGCCAGTCAAATCTGGACAGGTCAGGATGAGCAGTTCTTC.

There are a few counts of this clonotype. V gene TRBV12-3 or TRBV12-4 combines with J gene TRBJ2-3; 8 bases align to TRBD2. The CDR3 has 15 residues. After removal of 7 bases from V and 0 bases from J, the junction contained 6 bases not matched to a gene. The DNA for the CDR3 is TGTGCCAGCATCCTACGGGGGGGAAGCACAGATACGCAGTATTTT. Translated, it gives CASILRGGSTDTQYF.

The chain's CDR3 is CSATSGGAGDEQFF. CDR3 bases: TGCAGTGCTACAAGCGGGGGGGCTGGGGATGAGCAGTTCTTC. The rearrangement uses TRBV20-1 and TRBJ2-1; 10 nucleotides match TRBD2. In germline, CDR1 is DFQATT, CDR2 SNEGSKA (reference sequence). V shed 4 bases, J shed 8 bases, and the junction held 8 bases outside the gene matches. The CDR3 sequence is 14 residues long.

This clonotype was detected many times. The V gene is TRBV7-3, the J gene TRBJ2-3; D not resolved. V gave up 2 bases and J gave up 4 bases, with 7 bases separating them. The CDR3 sequence is 13 residues long. CDR1 and CDR2 (germline): SGHTA, FQGTGA. The chain's CDR3 is CASSLDGPDTQYF. The CDR3 DNA sequence: TGTGCCAGCAGCTTAGACGGCCCAGATACGCAGTATTTT. Filled out from reference TRBV7-3 and TRBJ2-3, the complete variable domain reads GAGVSQTPSNKVTEKGKYVELRCDPISGHTALYWYRQSLGQGPEFLIYFQGTGAADDSGLPNDRFFAVRPEGSVSTLKIQRTERGDSAVYLCASSLDGPDTQYFGPGTRLTVL.

DNA for the CDR3: TGTGCCAGCAGCTTACGGTCCGGGGCCGCAGAGACCCAGTACTTC. It is translated as CASSLRSGAAETQYF. This chain connects TRBV7-2 to TRBJ2-5; D may match TRBD1 or TRBD2 (5 bases each). The germline V gene encodes CDR1 SGHTA and CDR2 FQGNSA. Trimming shortened V by 2 bases and J by 4 bases, and 14 bases separated the two germline ends. The CDR3 covers 15 residues.

This clonotype appeared many times. This rearrangement joins TRBV25-1 to TRBJ2-7, with D hard to call. Looked up from germline, CDR1 is MGHDK and CDR2 is SYGVNS. The CDR3 is 11 residues long. The V end lost 3 bases, the J end lost 12 bases, and 12 bases lay between the germline ends. The CDR3 spells CASSDSEHRYF. The CDR3 DNA sequence: TGTGCCAGCAGTGATTCCGAGCATCGGTACTTC.

This clonotype showed up just a few times. The chain joins TRBV7-6 to TRBJ2-7, with 10 bases identical to TRBD2. V trimming: 4 bases; J trimming: 5 bases; junction bases outside the gene matches: 8. The CDR3 has 15 amino acids. Germline lookup yields CDR1 SGHVS and CDR2 FNYEAQ. The CDR3 sequence is CASSSTGTSVHEQYF. In DNA, the CDR3 is TGTGCCAGCAGCTCCACCGGGACTAGCGTACACGAGCAGTACTTC.

The table lists this clonotype with many counts. DNA for the CDR3: TGTGCCAGCAGCTGGGGACTAGCGTCCTACGAGCAGTACTTC. Translated, it gives CASSWGLASYEQYF. The chain uses TRBV7-2 and TRBJ2-7; 10 bases align to TRBD2. V trimming: 4 bases; J trimming: 1 base; junction bases outside the gene matches: 1. The CDR3 is 14 residues long. Germline V gives CDR1 SGHTA, CDR2 FQGNSA.

The rearrangement uses TRBV20-1 and TRBJ2-1; 12 bases fit TRBD2. The CDR3 extends over 14 amino acids. Germline CDR1 reads DFQATT; CDR2 reads SNEGSKA (reference sequence). V was pared by 6 bases and J by 8 bases, with 8 bases of the junction left unmatched. This CDR3 is CSAQRASGRDEQFF. CDR3 nucleotide sequence: TGCAGTGCGCAGAGGGCTAGCGGGAGGGATGAGCAGTTCTTC.

CDR3 protein: CASSVGTMYQETQYF. The CDR3 DNA follows: TGTGCCAGCAGCGTCGGGACTATGTACCAAGAGACCCAGTACTTC. This chain uses TRBV9 with TRBJ2-5; 7 nucleotides line up with TRBD2. The V and J ends lost 2 bases and 0 bases, in that order; junction bases with no gene match: 4. CDR1 and CDR2 from the germline V gene are SGDLS and YYNGEE. CDR3 length: 15 residues.

This clonotype has only a few counts. The chain joins TRBV7-9 to TRBJ1-2; D not certain. The CDR3 consists of 12 residues. The germline V gene has CDR1 SEHNR and CDR2 FQNEAQ (reference sequence). V was pared by 1 base and J by 5 bases, with 5 bases between. The CDR3 nucleotides are TGTGCCAGCAGCTTAGAGATTTATGGCTACACCTTC. It codes for CASSLEIYGYTF.

This clonotype was detected many times. The V and J genes are TRBV6-5 and TRBJ2-1; D not certain. Trimming removed 2 bases at V and 7 bases at J, with 6 bases between. Germline CDR1 is MNHEY and CDR2 is SVGAGI. This CDR3 comprises 12 residues. CDR3 DNA: TGTGCCAGCAGTTACGACGGGAATGAGCAGTTCTTC. Translated: CASSYDGNEQFF.

V and J are TRBV27 and TRBJ2-3; maybe TRBD1 (5 bases). The CDR3 loop spans 12 amino acids. From germline, CDR1 is MNHEY and CDR2 SMNVEV (reference sequence). The germline V and J ends were trimmed by 8 bases and 4 bases, with 10 bases remaining between them. The CDR3 DNA sequence: TGTGCCAGCCGCAGGGCCGCAGATACGCAGTATTTT. It codes for CASRRAADTQYF.

The table lists this clonotype with a few counts. The rearrangement links TRBV18 to TRBJ2-7, with D perhaps assigned TRBD1 or TRBD2 (6 bases each). V was clipped by 3 bases and J by 3 bases, with 18 bases between them. The CDR3 totals 16 residues. Germline V CDR1 and CDR2: KGHSH, LQKENI. This CDR3 is CASSPGGDKILYEQYF. DNA of the CDR3: TGTGCCAGCTCACCTGGCGGGGACAAAATCCTCTACGAGCAGTACTTC.

This clonotype came up a few times. This rearrangement joins TRBV20-1 to TRBJ2-1; D gene ambiguous. Germline CDR1 is DFQATT and CDR2 is SNEGSKA (reference sequence). With 1 base removed from V and 9 bases from J, the gap between germline ends came to 10 bases. This CDR3 region has 12 residues. CDR3 residues: CSARALEPEQFF. CDR3 coding DNA: TGCAGTGCTAGAGCTCTAGAACCTGAGCAGTTCTTC.

The table lists this clonotype with a few counts. CDR3 nucleotide sequence: TGTGCCAGCACTCAACCGGACAGCTGGGCCACTGAAGCTTTCTTT. It yields the protein CASTQPDSWATEAFF. The chain couples TRBV6-2 or TRBV6-3 to TRBJ1-1; TRBD1 is a possible D gene (6 bases). The germline V gene has CDR1 MNHEY and CDR2 SVGEGT. V was shortened by 7 bases and J by 4 bases, with 19 bases between the two germline ends. The CDR3 covers 15 residues.

The chain joins TRBV10-2 to TRBJ2-3; the match to TRBD2 covers 8 bases. Germline assignment: CDR1 WSHSY and CDR2 SAAADI. After removal of 7 bases from V and 6 bases from J, the junction contained 9 bases not matched to a gene. This CDR3 spans 14 amino acids. The chain's CDR3 is CASTRGGAGDTQYF. CDR3 coding DNA: TGCGCCAGCACCCGGGGGGGCGCAGGTGATACGCAGTATTTT.

This clonotype was picked up a small number of times. The DNA of the CDR3 is TGTGCCAGCAGCCAGATGGGGGCTAACACTGAAGCTTTCTTT. It specifies CASSQMGANTEAFF. This sequence joins TRBV7-3 and TRBJ1-1; possibly TRBD1 for D (6 bases). The CDR3 contains 14 residues. The germline V gene has CDR1 SGHTA and CDR2 FQGTGA. Trimming left V 5 bases short and J 2 bases short, with 12 bases between. The full variable domain, with the rest looked up from reference TRBV7-3 and TRBJ1-1, is GAGVSQTPSNKVTEKGKYVELRCDPISGHTALYWYRQSLGQGPEFLIYFQGTGAADDSGLPNDRFFAVRPEGSVSTLKIQRTERGDSAVYLCASSQMGANTEAFFGQGTRLTVV.

This clonotype showed up just a few times. The chain recombines TRBV6-1 with TRBJ1-5, with unresolved D. Germline lookup yields CDR1 MNHNS and CDR2 SASEGT. CDR3 length: 12 amino acids. V was clipped by 2 bases and J by 5 bases, with 4 bases between them. The CDR3: CASSERYQPQHF. The CDR3 bases are TGTGCCAGCAGTGAACGATATCAGCCCCAGCATTTT.

This clonotype was recorded a few times. This chain connects TRBV27 to TRBJ2-3, with 12 bases identical to TRBD2. V lost 3 bases, J lost 0 bases, and 7 bases stayed unmatched. This CDR3 spans 18 amino acids. Germline CDR1 MNHEY, CDR2 SMNVEV (reference sequence). The CDR3 DNA is TGTGCCAGCAGTTTTTTGACTAGCGGGAGTTATAGCACAGATACGCAGTATTTT. This codes for CASSFLTSGSYSTDTQYF.

A few counts support this clonotype. V usage is TRBV5-5 and J usage is TRBJ1-1; D remains ambiguous. Deletions cut 3 bases from V and 7 bases from J, with 13 bases between. Germline V gene lookup returns CDR1 SGHKS and CDR2 YYEKEE (reference sequence). The CDR3 is 13 residues long. The CDR3 spells CASSSPGMIEAFF. The CDR3 coding sequence is TGTGCCAGCAGCTCCCCCGGGATGATTGAAGCTTTCTTT.

The V call is TRBV12-3 or TRBV12-4, the J call TRBJ2-7, with D hard to call. Trimming pared 7 bases from V and 1 base from J, leaving 14 bases between. The CDR3 sequence is 14 residues long. CDR3 nucleotides: TGTGCCAGCAATCTATTGGACGGTTCCTACGAGCAGTACTTC. It specifies CASNLLDGSYEQYF.

This clonotype was counted a few times. CDR3 sequence reads: CASSSTPGASGELFF. The CDR3 DNA is TGTGCCAGCAGCTCCACCCCAGGGGCGTCCGGGGAGCTGTTTTTT. This chain links TRBV9 with TRBJ2-2, with D perhaps TRBD1 (6 bases). The CDR3 loop spans 15 amino acids. Per the germline V gene, CDR1 is SGDLS and CDR2 is YYNGEE. V was shortened by 4 bases and J by 6 bases, with 16 bases between the two germline ends.

V usage is TRBV4-2 and J usage is TRBJ2-7; D is unresolved. Trimming left V 8 bases short and J 6 bases short, with 17 bases between. This CDR3 has 13 residues. Per the germline V gene, CDR1 is LGHNA and CDR2 is YNFKEQ. As DNA, the CDR3 is TGTGCCAGCGGCCCTGGGCACATCTGCGAGCAGTACTTC. Translated, it gives CASGPGHICEQYF.

The sample holds a few counts of this clonotype. This rearrangement joins TRBV6-1 to TRBJ2-7; D not certain. The V end lost 6 bases, the J end lost 5 bases, and 14 bases lay between the germline ends. The germline V gene has CDR1 MNHNS and CDR2 SASEGT. CDR3 length: 13 amino acids. CDR3 in amino acids: CASRLAVWDEQYF. The CDR3, as DNA: TGTGCCAGCAGGTTGGCCGTCTGGGACGAGCAGTACTTC.

This clonotype showed up just a few times. V and J are TRBV20-1 and TRBJ2-1; 9 bases align to TRBD1. This CDR3 spans 14 amino acids. The germline V gene has CDR1 DFQATT and CDR2 SNEGSKA (reference sequence). V lost 4 bases and J lost 6; bases outside the gene matches: 7. This CDR3 is CSAKTGTGINEQFF. The CDR3 DNA is TGCAGTGCTAAAACCGGGACAGGGATCAATGAGCAGTTCTTC.

The chain employs TRBV4-3 and TRBJ1-2; tentatively, D is TRBD1 (5 bases). Germline-derived CDR1 and CDR2 are LGHNA and YSLEER. This CDR3 is 15 amino acids long. V lost 0 bases and J lost 7, with 15 bases in between. The CDR3 nucleotides read TGCGCCAGCAGCCAAGATGCTGGCAGGGTACGTGGCTACACCTTC. This gives the protein CASSQDAGRVRGYTF.

The rearrangement joins TRBV7-8 to TRBJ2-1; TRBD2 might be the D (6 bases). Looked up from germline, CDR1 is SGHVS and CDR2 is FQNEAQ. V lost 5 bases and J 0 bases, leaving 14 bases between the germline ends. The CDR3 spans 16 residues. The CDR3 loop reads CASSLAASASYNEQFF. The CDR3 DNA sequence: TGTGCCAGCAGCCTCGCGGCTAGCGCCTCCTACAATGAGCAGTTCTTC.

V gene TRBV27 combines with J gene TRBJ2-3, with unresolved D. CDR3 length equals 15 residues. Germline V gene lookup returns CDR1 MNHEY and CDR2 SMNVEV (reference sequence). V lost 0 bases and J lost 0, with 7 bases in between. For the CDR3, the DNA is TGTGCCAGCAGTTTATCCCCACCTAGCACAGATACGCAGTATTTT. Translating gives CASSLSPPSTDTQYF.

V gene TRBV25-1 combines with J gene TRBJ2-3; 12 nucleotides match TRBD2. The CDR3 loop spans 17 amino acids. With 4 bases clipped from V and 0 bases from J, the junction kept 5 bases outside the gene matches. Germline V gene lookup returns CDR1 MGHDK and CDR2 SYGVNS. The CDR3 sequence: CASSGGTSGRSTDTQYF. CDR3 DNA sequence: TGTGCCAGCAGTGGAGGGACTAGCGGGCGCAGCACAGATACGCAGTATTTT.

The sample holds a few counts of this clonotype. The V and J genes are TRBV20-1 and TRBJ1-3, with D perhaps matching TRBD1 (6 bases). Trimming stripped 6 bases from V and 2 bases from J, with 14 bases between. The CDR3 totals 14 residues. Per the germline V gene, CDR1 is DFQATT and CDR2 is SNEGSKA (reference sequence). Here the CDR3 reads CSAKQGFPGNTIYF. The CDR3 DNA is TGCAGTGCCAAACAGGGCTTCCCTGGAAACACCATATATTTT.

This clonotype was found a few times. The chain couples TRBV28 to TRBJ2-1; D gene unclear. Trimming stripped 6 bases from V and 6 bases from J, with 15 bases between. The germline CDR1 and CDR2 sequences are MDHEN and SYDVKM. The CDR3 consists of 14 residues. The CDR3 region is CASRIDLIPNEQFF. For the CDR3, the DNA is TGTGCCAGCAGGATAGACCTAATACCCAATGAGCAGTTCTTC.